Sequencing of this T cell receptor beta chain was carried out in a study of T cells after yellow fever vaccination (dated by TCRdb to about 2019). Context from the whole study: The SMART-Seq v4 Ultra Low Input RNA kit was used to prepare libraries from fractions with low cell numbers. To follow T-cell clones before and after primary and booster YFV17D yellow fever vaccination, bulk TCR alpha and beta repertoires were sequenced over time. The cohort comprised two healthy male donors, one aged 18 to 30 and one aged 30 to 40 years. Blood was collected at multiple timepoints before and after primary and secondary immunization, and bulk PBMC replicates and cell subsets were isolated. Broad study findings and their caveats: After the booster, most clones that had expanded after primary vaccination were detected again (around 96% of CD4 and under 90% of CD8), suggesting broad maintenance of memory. The secondary T-cell response was found to be weaker but faster than the primary response, with a peak reached on day 5 rather than on day 15. FACS-sorted repertoires could contain abundant contaminating clonotypes from the bulk population, so computational filtering was required. Only two donors were included in the study, so the extent to which the findings can be generalized is limited. A small share of clonotypes was detected in both CD4 and CD8 compartments, with the overlap likely arising from convergent recombination.

TCR cDNA was synthesized by 5'RACE template switching, which introduced a universal primer site and unique molecular identifiers. cDNA synthesis was primed from both the TCR alpha and TCR beta constant segments. Library amplification involved two PCR steps, and the second step added sample barcodes and sequencing adapters. Sequencing of the libraries was done on either Illumina HiSeq 2500 (2x100 bp) or NovaSeq (2x150 bp). In the source study's methods: MIGEC handled demultiplexing of reads and collapsing into UMI consensus sequences, while MiXCR performed V(D)J alignment. Vaccine-responding clonotypes were identified with edgeR using replicate PBMC samples, with FDR below 0.01 and a log2 fold change above 5 up to day 15 being required. Bulk clonotypes were assigned CD4 or CD8 identity according to which sequenced CD4 or CD8 repertoire held them at higher abundance. Through fastp at Q25 and MiXCR, TCRdb rebuilt clones from the public reads, retaining in-frame beta chains. Each entry merges the rows of one CDR3 protein and shows their most common DNA and genes. The authors' filters were not applied to this entry. The sample records 150,000 to 200,000 distinct CDR3 sequences, approximately 6.2% of which are singletons. The ten largest clones add up to less than 3.5% of the sample.

The treatment or condition label corresponds to: live attenuated yellow fever vaccine strain. A standard Ficoll-Paque protocol was used to isolate PBMCs from peripheral blood. CD4 and CD8 T-cell fractions were isolated with Dynabeads CD4 and CD8 positive selection kits. TriZol was used to extract RNA from bulk PBMCs, CD4 and CD8 fractions, and dextramer-positive and dextramer-negative fractions. This clonotype was observed a handful of times. It has no known antigen specificity. No base quality values were provided; no much bigger clone lies one nucleotide off. This TCR came from a man aged 18 to 30 who received the YFV17D yellow fever vaccine. The sample was CD4+ T cells sorted from PBMCs, taken on the day of the first yellow fever vaccination.

The CDR3 protein: CAVPRVLNSPLHF. The DNA reads TGTGCCGTTCCCCGGGTCCTAAATTCACCCCTCCACTTT. The chain couples TRBV24-1 to TRBJ1-6; no D gene can be assigned with confidence. CDR1 and CDR2 (KGHDR, SFDVKD) derive from the germline V gene. There are 13 amino acids in the CDR3, from cysteine to phenylalanine inclusive. The read is trimmed to its CDR3 DNA, 39 bases read in frame from base 1. The V and J ends are trimmed by 12 bases and 7 bases, leaving 15 bases between them.